This TCR beta chain was identified in a study of cytomegalovirus exposure and HLA in healthy donors. Study-wide results and limits: With high specificity and sensitivity, the classifier reportedly diagnosed cytomegalovirus status.

As regards this clone: What it binds is not known.

Unmatched junction bases numbered 9, after V lost 4 bases and J lost 7 bases. This CDR3 spans 15 amino acids. Germline CDR1 and CDR2: SNHLY and FYNNEI. PCR primers comprised 60 Vbeta and 13 Jbeta primers. The protocol was immunoSEQ multiplex PCR, while the TCRdb copy is restricted to in-frame clones and leaves out a portion. The sample lists about 150,000 clones, over 60% occurring once. This clonotype originated in a man aged 35 to 55 in good health and CMV-seronegative. The J gene is TRBJ2-7, the V gene TRBV2, with TRBD1 identical over 11 bases. The sequenced sample consisted of PBMCs. This chain's CDR3 is CASSVMDRGLSEQYF. The CDR3 bases are TGTGCCAGCAGTGTTATGGACAGGGGGCTGAGTGAGCAGTACTTC.